This T cell receptor (beta chain) was captured by sequencing in a study of T-cell reconstitution after alpha-beta-depleted transplantation in children. Unique molecular identifiers were used to barcode this TCRbeta library. One entry per CDR3 protein, called by TCRdb with MiXCR from the PCR reads. The sample consists of approximately 520,000 distinct CDR3 sequences, 11% of them appearing once. This clonotype occurred many times. The germline CDR1 and CDR2 sequences are SGHTA and FQGNSA. V dropped 8 bases and J dropped 4; count of bases not matched to a gene: 12. This CDR3 contains 15 residues. This sequence originates from a female patient aged 2-15 years who had a stem cell transplant for aplastic anemia, so the T cells may come from the graft donor. The rearrangement uses TRBV7-2 and TRBJ1-1, with 8 bases that match TRBD1. Sequencing used PBMCs, mostly from graft donor cells, obtained 180 days after TCRalphabeta/CD19-depleted stem cell transplant. The CDR3, as DNA: TGTGCCAGCGCCTTAGGGGGCACAGGGGGCACTGAAGCTTTCTTT. It yields the protein CASALGGTGGTEAFF.